Listed below are T cell receptor beta chains from one sample, sequenced in a study of vaccination effects on CD4 cells after COVID-19. Their antigen targets remain unknown. TCRdb keeps only in-frame clones here, not all; method: immunoSEQ multiplex PCR. The table lists 60,000 to 80,000 clones, around 70% of them singletons. The specimen was CD4+ T cells from PBMCs cultured without peptide, collected after COVID-19 vaccination. These receptors were taken from a human donor who received a COVID-19 vaccine. CDR3s include the opening cysteine and the closing phenylalanine or tryptophan.

J,V,CDR3
TRBJ2-3,TRBV9,CASSGRRTGETDTQYF
TRBJ1-6,TRBV24-1,CATSVTEPVHSPLHF
TRBJ1-1,TRBV6-5,CASSYSGSASTEAFF
TRBJ2-5,TRBV24-1,CATSDSGVVVETQYF
TRBJ1-2,TRBV7-2,CASSLVSMGAYGYTF
TRBJ1-2,TRBV2,CASSIGQIYGYTF
TRBJ1-5,TRBV24-1,CATSTGNGNQPQHF
TRBJ1-1,TRBV19,CASSISDRTEAFF
TRBJ1-4,TRBV7-2,CASSLRTSQEKLFF
TRBJ2-3,TRBV13,CASRMTSGGADTQYF
TRBJ1-5,TRBV6-2/TRBV6-3,CASSYPWGANQPQHF
TRBJ1-5,TRBV6-5,CASMRAAGQPQHF
TRBJ2-1,TRBV10-3,CAISAPPGPYNEQFF
TRBJ2-2,TRBV30,CAWRLRTSVTGELFF
TRBJ1-1,TRBV7-2,CASSRTGSGTEAFF
TRBJ1-6,TRBV12-3/TRBV12-4,CASSLAGNSPLHF
TRBJ1-1,TRBV3-1/TRBV3-2,CASSPRQGTNTEAFF
TRBJ1-1,TRBV10-3,CAISESGEPFF
TRBJ1-2,TRBV20-1,CSASPTGGNYGYTF
TRBJ2-1,TRBV4-1,CASSQSSRGGSYNEQFF
TRBJ2-3,TRBV7-3,CASSQTGVADTQYF
TRBJ1-3,TRBV12-2,CASRLSGPYSGNTIYF
TRBJ2-1,TRBV5-1,CASSLGQPYNEQFF
TRBJ1-2,TRBV7-2,CASSLGAPASFGYTF